Detailed here is one T cell receptor (beta chain). The read ends 3 residues shy of where the CDR3 ends; the end is completed using the germline J gene. This sample is part of a study of T cells in women clearing cervical HPV infection. The protocol was immunoSEQ multiplex PCR, while the TCRdb copy is restricted to in-frame clones and leaves out a portion. The sample holds roughly 40,000 clones. The CDR3 spans 15 residues. Trimming pared 4 bases from V and 0 bases from J, leaving 14 bases between. The germline gives CDR1 SGHNT, CDR2 YYREEE (reference sequence). The material sequenced was blood buffy coat. This sequence originates from a woman aged 18 to 75 with a cervical HPV16 infection that either progressed to CIN3+ or cleared (not recorded which). The rearrangement links TRBV5-4 to TRBJ2-7, with D perhaps TRBD1 (6 bases). The covered CDR3 bases are TGTGCCAGCAGCCCCGTGACAGGCAGCTCCTACGAG. Protein: CASSPVTGSSYE. The complete CDR3 reads CASSPVTGSSYEQYF.